Shown below are 31 T cell receptor beta chains from a single sample sequenced in a study of immune cell composition in non-small cell lung cancer. Using immunoSEQ multiplex PCR, the repertoire was profiled, and TCRdb retains in-frame clones only, with some absent. Found here are approximately 6,000 clones, around 90% of them singletons; the top ten hold under 8.5%. Normal lung sampling was at least 3 cm from the tumour, as distant as possible. Specimen: non-adjacent lung tissue. These receptors originate from a human donor with non-small cell lung cancer.

J is TRBJ1-3 and V is TRBV4-3, with D possibly matching TRBD1 (6 bases). Germline values: CDR1 LGHNA, CDR2 YSLEER. This CDR3 is 15 amino acids long. V lost 0 bases to trimming and J lost 5 bases, with 11 bases between them. The CDR3 coding sequence is TGCGCCAGCAGCCAAGAATCACAGGGAAGAAACACCATATATTTT. This translates into CASSQESQGRNTIYF.

This chain connects TRBV5-6 to TRBJ2-3; TRBD2 is a possible D gene (6 bases). Between the trimmed V and J ends, which lost 4 bases and 6 bases, there was a span of 18 bases. The germline gives CDR1 SGHDT, CDR2 YYEEEE. The CDR3 consists of 15 residues. The chain's CDR3 is CASSPGGAHPDTQYF. DNA for the CDR3: TGTGCCAGCAGCCCCGGGGGTGCCCATCCCGATACGCAGTATTTT.

The chain employs TRBV6-1 and TRBJ2-7; 7 positions agree with TRBD1. The V gene's germline CDR1 is MNHNS and CDR2 SASEGT. CDR3 length: 15 amino acids. V dropped 6 bases and J dropped 0; count of bases not matched to a gene: 8. The CDR3 region is CASRGRDSLSYEQYF. CDR3 bases: TGTGCCAGCAGAGGTCGGGACAGCCTCTCCTACGAGCAGTACTTC.

This chain links TRBV27 with TRBJ1-1, with a tentative D call TRBD1 (5 bases). Germline CDR1 and CDR2: MNHEY and SMNVEV (reference sequence). Trimming pared 4 bases from V and 1 base from J, leaving 10 bases between. The length of the CDR3 is 14 residues. In DNA form, the CDR3 reads TGTGCCAGCAGTTGGGTGGGGCCGAACACTGAAGCTTTCTTT. It is translated as CASSWVGPNTEAFF.

J is TRBJ1-1 and V is TRBV2; no clear D gene. Germline V gene data show CDR1 as SNHLY and CDR2 as FYNNEI. Trimming removed 6 bases at V and 6 bases at J, with 14 bases between. CDR3 size: 13 residues. In nucleotides, the CDR3 is TGTGCCAGCAGCGAAAGGCACGGGGCTGAAGCTTTCTTT. Translating it yields CASSERHGAEAFF.

This chain uses TRBV5-3 with TRBJ2-5; 8 bases map to TRBD2. TRBV5-3 is treated as an ORF (open reading frame) with a function not yet certain. This CDR3 has 14 residues. With 8 bases clipped from V and 3 bases from J, the junction kept 9 bases outside the gene matches. CDR3 in amino acids: CASRLGLGKETQYF. CDR3 DNA sequence: TGTGCCAGCAGGTTGGGACTAGGGAAAGAGACCCAGTACTTC.

The genes are TRBV4-3 and TRBJ1-2, with 9 positions matching TRBD1. In germline, CDR1 is LGHNA, CDR2 YSLEER. Unmatched junction bases numbered 5, after V lost 4 bases and J lost 8 bases. CDR3 length: 13 amino acids. CDR3 DNA: TGCGCCAGCAGCCCGGACAGGGGCTGGGGCTACACCTTC. Translated, it gives CASSPDRGWGYTF.

The chain joins TRBV29-1 to TRBJ2-3; perhaps TRBD2 as D (5 bases). The CDR3 is made up of 13 amino acids. The V end lost 3 bases, the J end lost 3 bases, and 10 bases lay between the germline ends. CDR1 is SQVTM and CDR2 is ANQGSEA in the germline V gene. CDR3 in amino acids: CSVDVGGTDTQYF. The CDR3 bases are TGCAGCGTTGATGTTGGCGGGACAGATACGCAGTATTTT.

The V and J genes are TRBV28 and TRBJ1-5; TRBD1 agrees at 9 bases. J gave up 3 bases and V 6 bases, and 6 bases lay outside the gene matches. CDR3 size: 15 residues. Germline CDR1 and CDR2: MDHEN and SYDVKM. Written as DNA, the CDR3 is TGTGCCAGCAGGTTTACAGGGGGCCCCAATCAGCCCCAGCATTTT. It is translated as CASRFTGGPNQPQHF.

CDR3 loop: CASGSRTGLMRDTIYF. CDR3 nucleotide sequence: TGTGCCAGCGGCTCACGGACGGGACTGATGAGGGACACCATATATTTT. This chain connects TRBV5-4 to TRBJ1-3, with D tentatively TRBD1 (5 bases). Germline loops: CDR1 SGHNT, CDR2 YYREEE (reference sequence). V lost 7 bases and J lost 8, with 25 bases in between. This CDR3 region has 16 residues. The full variable domain, in which reference TRBV5-4 and TRBJ1-3 provide the parts outside the CDR3, is ETGVTQSPTHLIKTRGQQVTLRCSSQSGHNTVSWYQQALGQGPQFIFQYYREEENGRGNFPPRFSGLQFPNYSSELNVNALELDDSALYLCASGSRTGLMRDTIYFGEGSWLTVV.

The V and J genes are TRBV29-1 and TRBJ1-3; TRBD1 matches at 8 bases. V lost 7 bases and J lost 0; bases outside the gene matches: 5. The CDR3 covers 14 residues. Germline V gene lookup returns CDR1 SQVTM and CDR2 ANQGSEA. CDR3: CSARTGSSGNTIYF. CDR3 in DNA: TGCAGCGCCCGGACAGGGAGCTCTGGAAACACCATATATTTT.

The table lists this clone with a count of one. V is TRBV28 and J is TRBJ1-2; TRBD1 agrees at 7 bases. Per germline, CDR1 MDHEN and CDR2 SYDVKM. J was trimmed by 2 bases and V by 7 bases; bases with no gene match: 1. CDR3 length: 12 amino acids. The CDR3 nucleotides read TGTGCCAGCACGGGACAGAACTATGGCTACACCTTC. Translating it yields CASTGQNYGYTF.

This rearrangement joins TRBV18 to TRBJ1-2, with D perhaps matching TRBD1 (5 bases). V lost 2 bases to trimming and J lost 4 bases, with 11 bases between them. Germline V gene data show CDR1 as KGHSH and CDR2 as LQKENI. The CDR3 contains 14 residues. CDR3 sequence: CASSPEARGYGYTF. The CDR3 nucleotides are TGTGCCAGCTCACCAGAAGCAAGGGGCTATGGCTACACCTTC.

The J gene is TRBJ2-7, the V gene TRBV10-1; 9 bases align to TRBD2. CDR1 is WNHNN and CDR2 is SYGVQD in the germline V gene (reference sequence). The CDR3 runs to 15 residues. The J segment lost 0 bases and the V segment lost 4 bases, leaving 4 bases of the junction unmatched. This CDR3 is CASSATAGGSYEQYF. The CDR3, as DNA: TGCGCCAGCAGTGCCACAGCGGGAGGCTCCTACGAGCAGTACTTC.

The J gene is TRBJ2-5, the V gene TRBV4-2; 7 bases are shared with TRBD2. Germline assignment: CDR1 LGHNA and CDR2 YNFKEQ. This CDR3 is 17 amino acids long. The J segment lost 1 base and the V segment lost 0 bases, leaving 8 bases of the junction unmatched. CDR3 bases: TGTGCCAGCAGCCAAGAAGGAGCGGGATATGGCCAAGAGACCCAGTACTTC. Amino acids: CASSQEGAGYGQETQYF.

The genes are TRBV11-2 and TRBJ1-1; D unclear. The CDR3 sequence is 16 residues long. The germline CDR1 and CDR2 sequences are SGHAT and FQNNGV. V lost 1 base and J lost 5, with 17 bases in between. In DNA form, the CDR3 reads TGTGCCAGCAGCTTAGGGCAGGCTCGAAGTTATACTGAAGCTTTCTTT. Its protein is CASSLGQARSYTEAFF.

This chain connects TRBV19 to TRBJ2-7, with a weak D call TRBD1 (5 bases). The CDR3 contains 14 residues. CDR1 LNHDA and CDR2 SQIVND come from the germline V gene (reference sequence). The V end was cut by 1 base, the J end by 2 bases, with 9 bases between. DNA for the CDR3: TGTGCCAGTAGTATAGTAGCAGGGACCTACGAGCAGTACTTC. Protein sequence: CASSIVAGTYEQYF.

The chain carries TRBV10-3 and TRBJ2-5, with TRBD2 identical over 9 bases. Looked up from germline, CDR1 is ENHRY and CDR2 is SYGVKD. With V trimmed by 3 bases and J by 5 bases, 7 bases remained unmatched. CDR3 length equals 15 residues. For the CDR3, the DNA is TGTGCCATCAGTGACCCGGCGGGGGGGCACGAGACCCAGTACTTC. It specifies CAISDPAGGHETQYF.

The chain has TRBV19 and TRBJ2-1; 10 bases are shared with TRBD2. Trimming removed 0 bases from V and 6 bases from J; junction bases left unmatched: 5. This CDR3 comprises 16 residues. Germline V gives CDR1 LNHDA, CDR2 SQIVND (reference sequence). CDR3 nucleotide sequence: TGTGCCAGTAGTATAGAGGGTAGCGGGAGGACCAATGAGCAGTTCTTC. Amino acid sequence: CASSIEGSGRTNEQFF.

Written as DNA, the CDR3 is TGTGCCAGCAGCGGGGAGGGCAGCTCCTACGAGCAGTACTTC. Amino acids: CASSGEGSSYEQYF. The rearrangement links TRBV9 to TRBJ2-7; 7 bases map to TRBD2. Germline V gene lookup returns CDR1 SGDLS and CDR2 YYNGEE. V gave up 3 bases and J gave up 0 bases; unmatched junction bases: 3. CDR3 size: 14 residues.

The chain uses TRBV5-1 and TRBJ2-3; the D is unclear. The V end lost 0 bases, the J end lost 4 bases, and 6 bases lay between the germline ends. Germline values: CDR1 SGHRS, CDR2 YFSETQ. The CDR3 contains 13 residues. CDR3 amino acids: CASSLELADTQYF. DNA for the CDR3: TGCGCCAGCAGCTTGGAGTTAGCAGATACGCAGTATTTT.

The chain couples TRBV6-5 to TRBJ1-1; D is perhaps TRBD1 (6 bases). Trimming pared 3 bases from V and 7 bases from J, leaving 12 bases between. This CDR3 contains 13 residues. Germline CDR1 MNHEY, CDR2 SVGAGI. The CDR3, as DNA: TGTGCCAGCAGTTATCTCAGGGGTAATGAAGCTTTCTTT. Translating gives CASSYLRGNEAFF.

The chain joins TRBV5-1 to TRBJ1-5; 12 bases line up with TRBD1. V gave up 4 bases and J gave up 6 bases; unmatched junction bases: 5. Looked up from germline, CDR1 is SGHRS and CDR2 is YFSETQ. The CDR3 has 15 residues. The CDR3 region has the DNA TGCGCCAGCAGCCTCGGGACAGGGGGCGGTCAGCCCCAGCATTTT. This translates into CASSLGTGGGQPQHF. The variable domain in full, with the rest retrieved from reference TRBV5-1 and TRBJ1-5, is KAGVTQTPRYLIKTRGQQVTLSCSPISGHRSVSWYQQTPGQGLQFLFEYFSETQRNKGNFPGRFSGRQFSNSRSEMNVSTLELGDSALYLCASSLGTGGGQPQHFGDGTRLSIL.

The chain is built from TRBV5-1 and TRBJ2-5, with D tentatively TRBD1 (6 bases). The CDR3 runs to 14 residues. CDR1 is SGHRS, CDR2 YFSETQ, per germline. Trimming pared 2 bases from V and 2 bases from J, leaving 10 bases between. The CDR3 coding sequence is TGCGCCAGCAGCTTAACAGGGTCACAAGAGACCCAGTACTTC. Encoded protein: CASSLTGSQETQYF.

The chain combines TRBV19 with TRBJ2-3; TRBD2 matches 11 bases. The CDR3 sequence is 12 residues long. Germline-derived CDR1 and CDR2 are LNHDA and SQIVND (reference sequence). Trimming took 6 bases from V and 9 from J; bases not matched to a gene: 2. The CDR3 DNA reads as TGTGCCAGTAGACTAGCGGGAGAGACGCAGTATTTT. Its translation: CASRLAGETQYF.

The chain links TRBV19 to TRBJ2-7; 10 nucleotides line up with TRBD1. The length of the CDR3 is 16 residues. J gave up 0 bases and V 4 bases, and 6 bases lay outside the gene matches. The germline CDR1 and CDR2 sequences are LNHDA and SQIVND (reference sequence). The CDR3 sequence is CASSTVGQGTSYEQYF. The CDR3, as DNA: TGTGCCAGTAGTACCGTGGGACAGGGGACCTCCTACGAGCAGTACTTC.

This clone was observed a few times. The chain links TRBV6-4 to TRBJ2-3; D is perhaps TRBD1 (5 bases). Germline CDR1 MRHNA, CDR2 SNTAGT. Trimming left V 8 bases short and J 3 bases short, with 12 bases between. The CDR3 contains 13 residues. The CDR3 DNA reads as TGTGCCAGCGGAAAGACAGAGACAGATACGCAGTATTTT. It encodes CASGKTETDTQYF.

The V gene is TRBV6-5, the J gene TRBJ1-1, with 9 bases lining up with TRBD1. Germline trimming cut 2 bases from V and 3 bases from J; bases unmatched to any gene: 1. The CDR3 totals 14 residues. The germline CDR1 and CDR2 sequences are MNHEY and SVGAGI. The CDR3 DNA is TGTGCCAGCAGTTACGGGGACAGGGACACTGAAGCTTTCTTT. It yields the protein CASSYGDRDTEAFF.

This clone was counted a few times. The rearrangement joins TRBV7-9 to TRBJ2-5, with D perhaps TRBD2 (5 bases). The ends were cut back, 7 bases at V and 2 bases at J, with 11 bases in the middle. CDR1 and CDR2 (germline): SEHNR, FQNEAQ (reference sequence). The CDR3 consists of 13 residues. The CDR3 spells CASTPAVQETQYF. As DNA, the CDR3 is TGTGCCAGCACACCAGCGGTTCAAGAGACCCAGTACTTC.

The chain joins TRBV19 to TRBJ2-7; TRBD1 agrees at 7 bases. This CDR3 is 14 amino acids long. CDR1 is LNHDA, CDR2 SQIVND, per germline (reference sequence). The V gene end was trimmed by 3 bases and the J gene end by 3 bases; junction bases not matched to a gene: 5. The CDR3 here is CASSMTGINYEQYF. The CDR3 DNA reads as TGTGCCAGTAGTATGACAGGGATAAACTACGAGCAGTACTTC.

The rearrangement links TRBV30 to TRBJ1-4; 7 bases map to TRBD1. The CDR3 spans 13 residues. V dropped 4 bases and J dropped 8; count of bases not matched to a gene: 7. The germline V gene has CDR1 GTSNPN and CDR2 SVGIG (reference sequence). CDR3 loop: CAWTGQHHEKLFF. The CDR3, as DNA: TGTGCCTGGACGGGACAGCACCACGAAAAACTGTTTTTT.